Listed below are T cell receptor beta chains from one sample, sequenced in a study of cytomegalovirus exposure and HLA in healthy donors. Data came from immunoSEQ multiplex PCR; TCRdb stores just in-frame clones and leaves some out. The sample holds approximately 210,000 clones, roughly 79% seen once. Sequencing was performed on PBMCs. Receptors were obtained from a male donor in good health and CMV-seronegative. Both conserved end residues are part of each CDR3. D genes are given only for firm matches. The size field is filled for only some rows; it gives once, few, many or a size class.

TRBV27	.	TRBD1	TRBJ2-1	CASSLGQGNEQFF	TGTGCCAGCAGTTTAGGACAGGGGAATGAGCAGTTCTTC
TRBV6-1	.	.	TRBJ1-1	CASSEMAGATTEAFF	TGTGCCAGCAGTGAAATGGCAGGGGCTACCACTGAAGCTTTCTTT
TRBV6-5	few	.	TRBJ1-5	CASSSQGNQPQHF	TGTGCCAGCAGCTCGCAGGGCAATCAGCCCCAGCATTTT
TRBV5-1	.	TRBD1	TRBJ2-7	CASSSGQVLGDEQYF	TGCGCCAGCAGCTCGGGACAGGTCCTGGGGGACGAGCAGTACTTC
TRBV28	.	.	TRBJ2-3	CASRPVGVADTQYF	TGTGCCAGCCGGCCAGTGGGAGTGGCAGATACGCAGTATTTT
TRBV7-2	few	.	TRBJ2-3	CASSPSSTDTQYF	TGTGCCAGCAGCCCTTCGAGCACAGATACGCAGTATTTT
TRBV7-9	few	.	TRBJ2-7	CASSLVDYSEQYF	TGTGCCAGCAGCTTAGTCGACTACTCGGAGCAGTACTTC
TRBV16	.	.	TRBJ1-1	CASSQSGSYTEAFF	TGTGCCAGCAGCCAATCGGGCAGTTACACTGAAGCTTTCTTT
TRBV13	.	TRBD2	TRBJ2-5	CASAGLAGVGETQYF	TGTGCCAGCGCGGGACTAGCGGGAGTGGGAGAGACCCAGTACTTC
TRBV5-1	.	.	TRBJ1-1	CASSLVEGEAFF	TGCGCCAGCAGCTTGGTTGAGGGAGAAGCTTTCTTT
TRBV18	.	.	TRBJ2-7	CASSPEEGSDEQYF	TGTGCCAGCTCGCCCGAGGAGGGGTCCGACGAGCAGTACTTC
TRBV27	.	.	TRBJ2-5	CASSSHPGAQYF	TGTGCCAGCAGTTCCCACCCCGGGGCCCAGTACTTC
TRBV6-5	once	.	TRBJ1-2	CASSPAEGTHYGYTF	TGTGCCAGCAGCCCGGCGGAGGGCACCCACTATGGCTACACCTTC
TRBV23-1	.	TRBD1	TRBJ2-7	CASRQDRGRWEQYF	TGCGCCAGCAGGCAGGACAGGGGGCGCTGGGAGCAGTACTTC
TRBV14	.	.	TRBJ1-2	CASSQPGPNYGYTF	TGTGCCAGCAGCCAGCCGGGTCCAAACTATGGCTACACCTTC
TRBV10-3	few	TRBD2	TRBJ2-5	CAISLGLADQETQYF	TGTGCCATCAGTTTGGGACTAGCGGATCAAGAGACCCAGTACTTC
TRBV30	.	TRBD1	TRBJ1-1	CAWSQTGVMNTEAFF	TGTGCCTGGAGTCAGACAGGGGTCATGAACACTGAAGCTTTCTTT
TRBV5-1	.	TRBD1	TRBJ2-7	CASSLATGEGYEQYF	TGCGCCAGCAGCTTGGCGACAGGGGAAGGCTACGAGCAGTACTTC
TRBV27	.	.	TRBJ2-6	CASGQVHSGANVLTF	TGTGCCAGCGGCCAGGTCCACTCTGGGGCCAACGTCCTGACTTTC
TRBV6-4	few	.	TRBJ2-2	CASSEEDRGELFF	TGTGCCAGCAGTGAGGAGGATCGGGGGGAGCTGTTTTTT
TRBV6-6	once	TRBD1	TRBJ1-2	CASTDRGPGYTF	TGTGCCAGCACCGACAGGGGGCCTGGCTACACCTTC
TRBV30	.	.	TRBJ1-4	CAWGTPGASNEKLFF	TGTGCCTGGGGGACCCCAGGGGCCTCGAATGAAAAACTGTTTTTT
TRBV30	.	.	TRBJ2-5	CAWRRGIGAQYF	TGTGCCTGGAGGAGAGGGATTGGGGCCCAGTACTTC
TRBV5-6	few	TRBD1	TRBJ2-7	CASSPGQAPPEQYF	TGTGCCAGCAGCCCGGGACAGGCACCTCCGGAGCAGTACTTC
TRBV7-3	.	TRBD1	TRBJ2-7	CASSRLTGDEQYF	TGTGCCAGCAGCCGACTAACAGGGGACGAGCAGTACTTC
TRBV5-4	.	.	TRBJ2-5	CASSSWGDETQYF	TGTGCCAGCAGCTCGTGGGGGGATGAGACCCAGTACTTC
TRBV6-1	.	TRBD1	TRBJ1-2	CASSDPDRGYYGYTF	TGTGCCAGCAGTGATCCCGACAGGGGATACTATGGCTACACCTTC
TRBV7-2	once	.	TRBJ1-4	CASSFNSNEKLFF	TGTGCCAGCAGCTTCAATTCTAATGAAAAACTGTTTTTT
TRBV30	.	.	TRBJ2-7	CACLVSKHEQYF	TGTGCCTGCCTAGTCTCGAAACACGAGCAGTACTTC
TRBV4-1	.	.	TRBJ2-2	CASRFVGGNTGELFF	TGCGCCAGCAGGTTCGTAGGGGGAAACACCGGGGAGCTGTTTTTT
TRBV7-9	.	.	TRBJ1-2	CASSLSQDGYTF	TGTGCCAGCAGCTTATCACAGGATGGCTACACCTTC
TRBV5-4	.	.	TRBJ2-7	CAIEPYEQYF	TGTGCAATTGAGCCCTACGAGCAGTACTTC
TRBV15	.	TRBD1	TRBJ2-7	CATSRARGSSYEQYF	TGTGCCACCAGCAGAGCCAGGGGGAGCTCCTACGAGCAGTACTTC
TRBV19	.	TRBD1	TRBJ2-2	CASSYRGPSWNTGELFF	TGTGCCAGTAGCTACAGGGGCCCCAGCTGGAACACCGGGGAGCTGTTTTTT
TRBV28	.	TRBD1	TRBJ1-5	CASIQGGSNQPQHF	TGTGCCAGCATCCAGGGGGGAAGCAATCAGCCCCAGCATTTT
TRBV19	.	.	TRBJ1-5	CASEIGVRSQPQHF	TGTGCCAGTGAGATAGGAGTTCGCAGTCAGCCCCAGCATTTT
TRBV7-9	.	.	TRBJ2-5	CASSSIQETQYF	TGTGCCAGCAGCTCAATCCAAGAGACCCAGTACTTC
TRBV28	.	.	TRBJ1-3	CASSFGGASSGNTIYF	TGTGCCAGCAGTTTCGGGGGAGCGTCCTCTGGAAACACCATATATTTT
TRBV4-3	.	.	TRBJ2-2	CASSQITSFTGELFF	TGCGCCAGCAGCCAAATTACTAGCTTCACCGGGGAGCTGTTTTTT
TRBV7-9	.	.	TRBJ2-7	CASSFRSYEQYF	TGTGCCAGCAGCTTCCGTTCCTACGAGCAGTACTTC
TRBV14	.	.	TRBJ2-7	CASSSGYYFSYEQYF	TGTGCCAGCAGCTCAGGGTACTATTTTTCCTACGAGCAGTACTTC
TRBV19	.	.	TRBJ1-5	CASRGPYQPQHF	TGTGCCAGTAGGGGGCCCTATCAGCCCCAGCATTTT
TRBV7-2	.	TRBD1	TRBJ2-2	CASSLKRTGMELFF	TGTGCCAGCAGCCTTAAAAGGACAGGGATGGAGCTGTTTTTT
TRBV11-2	once	.	TRBJ1-1	CASSSSDSPNEAFF	TGTGCCAGCAGCTCGTCGGACAGCCCCAATGAAGCTTTCTTT
TRBV4-2	.	TRBD2	TRBJ2-5	CASSQEELAGDETQYF	TGTGCCAGCAGCCAAGAAGAACTAGCGGGGGATGAGACCCAGTACTTC
TRBV30	.	TRBD2	TRBJ2-5	CAWRKGLAGETQYF	TGTGCCTGGAGGAAGGGACTAGCGGGGGAGACCCAGTACTTC
TRBV14	.	TRBD1	TRBJ1-6	CASSQRQGVYNSPLHF	TGTGCCAGCAGCCAACGACAGGGGGTGTATAATTCACCCCTCCACTTT
TRBV5-4	.	TRBD2	TRBJ2-3	CASRAGTSVSTDTQYF	TGTGCCAGCAGGGCCGGGACTAGCGTGAGCACAGATACGCAGTATTTT